This entry lists 17 T cell receptor beta chains sequenced from one sample in a study of OX40 agonist ivuxolimab in advanced cancers. Sequencing used immunoSEQ multiplex PCR; TCRdb keeps in-frame clones, though not all of them. Seen here are almost 70,000 clones, 86% observed once, and the top ten hold about 8.2%. Material: CD4+ or CD8+ T cells sorted from blood, obtained in a trial of the OX40 agonist ivuxolimab. All receptors come from an adult with an advanced solid tumor such as melanoma, head and neck, liver or kidney cancer.

The rearrangement uses TRBV9 and TRBJ2-3; 8 nucleotides agree with TRBD2. Losses at the gene ends were 4 bases for V and 4 bases for J; bases not matched to a gene: 11. Germline values: CDR1 SGDLS, CDR2 YYNGEE. The CDR3 has 16 residues. CDR3 loop: CASSLAGFSQSDTQYF. The CDR3 nucleotides are TGTGCCAGCAGCTTAGCGGGGTTCAGCCAATCAGATACGCAGTATTTT. Filled out from reference TRBV9 and TRBJ2-3, the complete variable domain reads DSGVTQTPKHLITATGQRVTLRCSPRSGDLSVYWYQQSLDQGLQFLIQYYNGEERAKGNILERFSAQQFPDLHSELNLSSLELGDSALYFCASSLAGFSQSDTQYFGPGTRLTVL.

This clone was observed a single time. The rearrangement joins TRBV7-8 to TRBJ1-2, with no clear D. The CDR3 is 14 residues long. The germline V gene encodes CDR1 SGHVS and CDR2 FQNEAQ. V was pared by 1 base and J by 7 bases, with 13 bases between. CDR3 sequence reads: CASSLGPGDFGYTF. The CDR3 DNA follows: TGTGCCAGCAGCTTAGGGCCCGGGGATTTTGGCTACACCTTC.

The chain is built from TRBV28 and TRBJ1-6; no clear D. The CDR3 has 16 amino acids. Per the germline V gene, CDR1 is MDHEN and CDR2 is SYDVKM. With 5 bases removed from V and 9 bases from J, the gap between germline ends came to 20 bases. The CDR3 reads CASSPPGVGGTSPLHF. The CDR3 DNA follows: TGTGCCAGCAGTCCCCCCGGGGTAGGCGGAACTTCACCCCTCCACTTT. Using reference TRBV28 and TRBJ1-6 for the parts outside the CDR3, the full variable domain is DVKVTQSSRYLVKRTGEKVFLECVQDMDHENMFWYRQDPGLGLRLIYFSYDVKMKEKGDIPEGYSVSREKKERFSLILESASTNQTSMYLCASSPPGVGGTSPLHFGNGTRLTVT.

CDR3 sequence reads: CASSLGTGSYNEQFF. CDR3 bases: TGTGCCAGTAGTCTCGGGACGGGCTCCTACAATGAGCAGTTCTTC. The rearrangement links TRBV19 to TRBJ2-1, with D tentatively TRBD1 or TRBD2 (5 bases each). Trimming pared 5 bases from V and 0 bases from J, leaving 11 bases between. This CDR3 is 15 amino acids long. Germline CDR1 is LNHDA and CDR2 is SQIVND (reference sequence).

The CDR3 region has the DNA TGTGCCAGCAGCTTTGCAGCCGGGGAAAACATTCAGTACTTC. As protein: CASSFAAGENIQYF. The J gene is TRBJ2-4, the V gene TRBV7-2, with D possibly matching TRBD2 (5 bases). Between the trimmed V and J ends, which lost 3 bases and 5 bases, there was a span of 11 bases. The CDR3 length is 14 residues. CDR1 and CDR2 (germline): SGHTA, FQGNSA.

The CDR3 nucleotides read TGTGCCAGCAGCTTGGACGGTACAGGGAAAGAGACCCAGTACTTC. This translates into CASSLDGTGKETQYF. The V call is TRBV5-6, the J call TRBJ2-5; a possible D gene is TRBD1 (6 bases). Germline V gives CDR1 SGHDT, CDR2 YYEEEE. V lost 0 bases and J lost 3, with 12 bases in between. The CDR3 loop spans 15 amino acids. The whole variable domain, filled in from reference TRBV5-6 and TRBJ2-5, reads DAGVTQSPTHLIKTRGQQVTLRCSPKSGHDTVSWYQQALGQGPQFIFQYYEEEERQRGNFPDRFSGHQFPNYSSELNVNALLLGDSALYLCASSLDGTGKETQYFGPGTRLLVL.

This chain joins TRBV5-6 and TRBJ1-6, with D unresolved. The germline V and J ends were trimmed by 0 bases and 8 bases, with 9 bases remaining between them. Germline lookup yields CDR1 SGHDT and CDR2 YYEEEE. This CDR3 region has 14 residues. The CDR3 loop is CASSLVSDDSPLHF. In DNA, the CDR3 is TGTGCCAGCAGCTTGGTGTCGGATGATTCACCCCTCCACTTT.

The chain employs TRBV11-2 and TRBJ2-3; TRBD1 is a possible D gene (6 bases). The ends were cut back, 0 bases at V and 1 base at J, with 14 bases in the middle. The germline gives CDR1 SGHAT, CDR2 FQNNGV. The CDR3 is made up of 17 amino acids. CDR3 DNA sequence: TGTGCCAGCAGCTTAGATGTGGTAGGGACACGCACAGATACGCAGTATTTT. Residues: CASSLDVVGTRTDTQYF.

The chain combines TRBV9 with TRBJ2-1, with D perhaps TRBD1 (6 bases). The CDR3 is 12 residues long. V dropped 4 bases and J dropped 9 bases, with 11 bases sitting between them. Germline values: CDR1 SGDLS, CDR2 YYNGEE. CDR3 region: CASSTPGVEQFF. The CDR3 bases are TGTGCCAGCAGCACCCCAGGGGTTGAGCAGTTCTTC.

The chain uses TRBV6-5 and TRBJ2-5, with D perhaps TRBD2 (6 bases). Per the germline V gene, CDR1 is MNHEY and CDR2 is SVGAGI. The CDR3 totals 14 residues. V was trimmed by 2 bases and J by 7 bases, leaving 14 bases between them. The CDR3 loop reads CASSYVWGVGTQYF. CDR3 bases: TGTGCCAGCAGTTACGTCTGGGGGGTTGGGACCCAGTACTTC.

V and J are TRBV9 and TRBJ1-6; weak D call: TRBD1 (5 bases). The germline V gene has CDR1 SGDLS and CDR2 YYNGEE. Trimming left V 3 bases short and J 0 bases short, with 10 bases between. The CDR3 has 16 amino acids. DNA of the CDR3: TGTGCCAGCAGCGGGGGGATGAGCTCCTATAATTCACCCCTCCACTTT. Translation: CASSGGMSSYNSPLHF.

The rearrangement joins TRBV11-3 to TRBJ2-1; 8 nucleotides agree with TRBD1. The CDR3 is 16 residues long. Losses at the gene ends were 4 bases for V and 2 bases for J; bases not matched to a gene: 7. The germline V gene has CDR1 SGHNT and CDR2 YENEEA. CDR3 bases: TGTGCCAGCAGCTCATCTGGGACAGGTACCTACAATGAGCAGTTCTTC. Protein sequence: CASSSSGTGTYNEQFF.

V gene TRBV19 combines with J gene TRBJ1-2, with D perhaps TRBD1 (6 bases). The CDR3 runs 12 residues. The V end was cut by 3 bases, the J end by 8 bases, with 10 bases between. CDR1 LNHDA and CDR2 SQIVND come from the germline V gene (reference sequence). The CDR3 reads CASSIPQGGYTF. Here the CDR3 DNA reads TGTGCCAGTAGTATCCCACAGGGCGGCTACACCTTC.

The genes are TRBV5-5 and TRBJ2-5; 12 bases align to TRBD1. Germline CDR1 and CDR2: SGHKS and YYEKEE (reference sequence). The CDR3 contains 16 residues. The ends lost 0 bases at V and 5 bases at J; junction bases unmatched: 5. The CDR3 coding sequence is TGTGCCAGCAGCTTGGTAGGGACAGGGGGCGCGGAGACCCAGTACTTC. Translated, it gives CASSLVGTGGAETQYF.

V gene TRBV6-1 combines with J gene TRBJ1-1, with D perhaps matching TRBD1 (5 bases). The germline CDR1 and CDR2 sequences are MNHNS and SASEGT. The length of the CDR3 is 16 residues. V dropped 0 bases and J dropped 1 base, with 12 bases sitting between them. CDR3 DNA: TGTGCCAGCAGTGAAGCTGGTCGGGGCGGGAACACTGAAGCTTTCTTT. This encodes CASSEAGRGGNTEAFF.

The J gene is TRBJ1-5, the V gene TRBV28; D perhaps matches TRBD1 (5 bases). Germline V gene data show CDR1 as MDHEN and CDR2 as SYDVKM. Trimming shortened V by 6 bases and J by 4 bases, and 16 bases separated the two germline ends. This CDR3 has 15 amino acids. The CDR3 DNA follows: TGTGCCAGCAGAACCACCGGGGGTCAAAATCAGCCCCAGCATTTT. Its translation is CASRTTGGQNQPQHF.

CDR3 coding DNA: TGTGCCAGCAGCCGGACGGTGAATGAAAAACTGTTTTTT. Protein product: CASSRTVNEKLFF. The rearrangement joins TRBV7-3 to TRBJ1-4; D unclear. From germline, CDR1 is SGHTA and CDR2 FQGTGA. CDR3 length equals 13 residues. The V gene lost 5 bases and the J gene lost 5 bases, with 9 bases spanning the gap. The whole variable domain, remainder taken from reference TRBV7-3 and TRBJ1-4, is GAGVSQTPSNKVTEKGKYVELRCDPISGHTALYWYRQSLGQGPEFLIYFQGTGAADDSGLPNDRFFAVRPEGSVSTLKIQRTERGDSAVYLCASSRTVNEKLFFGSGTQLSVL.